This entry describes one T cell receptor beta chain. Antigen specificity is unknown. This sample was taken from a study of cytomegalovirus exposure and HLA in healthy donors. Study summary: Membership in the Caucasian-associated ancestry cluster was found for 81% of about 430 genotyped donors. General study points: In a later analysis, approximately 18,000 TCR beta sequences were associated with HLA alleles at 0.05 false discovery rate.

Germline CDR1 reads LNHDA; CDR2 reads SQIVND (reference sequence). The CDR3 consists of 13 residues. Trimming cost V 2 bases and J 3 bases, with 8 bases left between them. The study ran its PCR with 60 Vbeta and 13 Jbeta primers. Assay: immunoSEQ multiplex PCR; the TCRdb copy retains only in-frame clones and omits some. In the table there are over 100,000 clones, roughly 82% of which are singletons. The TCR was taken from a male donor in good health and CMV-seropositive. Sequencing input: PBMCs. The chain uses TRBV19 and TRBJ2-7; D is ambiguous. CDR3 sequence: CASSISPSYEQYF. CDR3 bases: TGTGCCAGTAGTATAAGTCCCAGCTACGAGCAGTACTTC.